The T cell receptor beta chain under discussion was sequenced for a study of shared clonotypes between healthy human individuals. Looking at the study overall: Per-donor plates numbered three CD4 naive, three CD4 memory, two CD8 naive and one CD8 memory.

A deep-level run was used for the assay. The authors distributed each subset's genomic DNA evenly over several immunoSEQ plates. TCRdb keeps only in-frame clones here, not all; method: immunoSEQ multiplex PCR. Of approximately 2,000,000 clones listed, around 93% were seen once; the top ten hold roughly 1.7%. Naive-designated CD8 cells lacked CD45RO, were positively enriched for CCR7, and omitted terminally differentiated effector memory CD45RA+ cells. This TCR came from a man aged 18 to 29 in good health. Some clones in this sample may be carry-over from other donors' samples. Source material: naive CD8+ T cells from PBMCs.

The CDR3 bases are TGTGCCAGCAGCTGGCTCGCGGGGGGGAGGGACGAGCAGTACTTC. Its translation is CASSWLAGGRDEQYF. This chain uses TRBV11-2 with TRBJ2-7; 9 bases agree with TRBD2. The CDR3 is 15 amino acids. Losses at the gene ends were 4 bases for V and 5 bases for J; bases not matched to a gene: 9. Germline-derived CDR1 and CDR2 are SGHAT and FQNNGV.